Following are 20 T cell receptor beta chains from one sample sequenced in a study of blood T cell repertoires in COVID-19. The protocol was immunoSEQ multiplex PCR, while the TCRdb copy is restricted to in-frame clones and leaves out a portion. The repertoire has 90,000 to 110,000 clones, over 60% of them found once; the top ten carry more than 4%. Sequencing input: peripheral blood. These TCRs come from a human donor in a cohort sampled during active or convalescent COVID-19.

The J gene is TRBJ2-7, the V gene TRBV5-1, with TRBD1 matching 9 bases. The CDR3 consists of 15 residues. In germline, CDR1 is SGHRS, CDR2 YFSETQ. The V gene end was trimmed by 4 bases and the J gene end by 2 bases; junction bases not matched to a gene: 7. The CDR3 bases are TGCGCCAGCAGCGTCGGGACAGGGAATACCTACGAGCAGTACTTC. Translation: CASSVGTGNTYEQYF.

The chain links TRBV10-2 to TRBJ2-3; 13 bases are a match to TRBD2. Looked up from germline, CDR1 is WSHSY and CDR2 is SAAADI. The V and J ends lost 8 bases and 5 bases, in that order; junction bases with no gene match: 10. The CDR3 has 16 residues. CDR3 sequence (DNA): TGCGCCAGCCGCTGGACTAGCGGGAGCTCCGGAGATACGCAGTATTTT. Translating gives CASRWTSGSSGDTQYF.

This rearrangement joins TRBV7-2 to TRBJ2-5; the D gene is possibly TRBD1 (5 bases). CDR3 length: 14 amino acids. The germline gives CDR1 SGHTA, CDR2 FQGNSA. V was clipped by 0 bases and J by 6 bases, with 11 bases between them. Here the CDR3 reads CASSLAIGAKTQYF. CDR3 DNA: TGTGCCAGCAGCTTAGCGATTGGGGCCAAGACCCAGTACTTC.

This chain connects TRBV12-5 to TRBJ2-1, with 7 bases identical to TRBD1. With 4 bases clipped from V and 5 bases from J, the junction kept 11 bases outside the gene matches. CDR1 LGHNT and CDR2 FRNRAP come from the germline V gene. There are 16 residues in the CDR3. Here the CDR3 DNA reads TGTGCTAGTGGTTATCGGACAGGTTCAAAGCACAATGAGCAGTTCTTC. This gives the protein CASGYRTGSKHNEQFF.

V usage is TRBV9 and J usage is TRBJ2-3, with unresolved D. The CDR3 has 14 residues. CDR1 SGDLS and CDR2 YYNGEE come from the germline V gene. Trimming stripped 0 bases from V and 3 bases from J, with 8 bases between. The CDR3 bases are TGTGCCAGCAGCGTAGTTTTCGAGACAGATACGCAGTATTTT. Its translation is CASSVVFETDTQYF.

The rearrangement joins TRBV19 to TRBJ1-2, with D possibly being TRBD1 (6 bases). The V gene lost 6 bases and the J gene lost 4 bases, with 15 bases spanning the gap. CDR3 length equals 14 residues. CDR1 and CDR2 from the germline V gene are LNHDA and SQIVND (reference sequence). The DNA for the CDR3 is TGTGCCAGTAGCTACTCCAGGGGAAGCTATGGCTACACCTTC. It is translated as CASSYSRGSYGYTF.

The chain joins TRBV28 to TRBJ1-1; possible D gene TRBD1, 5 bases. CDR3 length: 13 amino acids. V was trimmed by 7 bases and J by 4 bases, leaving 13 bases between them. Germline V gives CDR1 MDHEN, CDR2 SYDVKM. This CDR3 reads CASNVAGGTEAFF. The CDR3 coding sequence is TGTGCCAGCAACGTCGCCGGGGGCACTGAAGCTTTCTTT.

The rearrangement uses TRBV3-1 (or the pseudogene TRBV3-2) and TRBJ1-2; the D gene is possibly TRBD1 (6 bases). Trimming left V 2 bases short and J 4 bases short, with 14 bases between. This CDR3 spans 15 amino acids. The V gene's germline CDR1 is LGHDT and CDR2 YNNKEL (reference sequence). The CDR3 DNA reads as TGTGCCAGCAGCCAACAGGGGATCCTTGGCTATGGCTACACCTTC. Amino acids: CASSQQGILGYGYTF.

This clone was picked up one time. The rearrangement joins TRBV7-6 to TRBJ2-5; possibly TRBD1 for D (6 bases). Germline V CDR1 and CDR2: SGHVS, FNYEAQ. V lost 5 bases, J lost 2 bases, and 15 bases lay in between. The length of the CDR3 is 15 residues. CDR3 coding DNA: TGTGCCAGCAGCCCGGGACACCTAACTCAAGAGACCCAGTACTTC. Its protein is CASSPGHLTQETQYF.

The chain combines TRBV29-1 with TRBJ1-2; D is ambiguous. Trimming took 3 bases from V and 4 from J, leaving 9 bases between them. CDR3 length: 12 amino acids. CDR1 SQVTM and CDR2 ANQGSEA come from the germline V gene. The CDR3 region is CSVERVPYGYTF. The CDR3 coding sequence is TGCAGCGTTGAGCGAGTTCCCTATGGCTACACCTTC.

V is TRBV19 and J is TRBJ1-5; 7 nucleotides align to TRBD1. Germline CDR1 and CDR2: LNHDA and SQIVND (reference sequence). The length of the CDR3 is 13 residues. Trimming at V came to 9 bases and at J to 4 bases, leaving 6 bases not matched to a gene. CDR3 loop: CASMGQLNQPQHF. The CDR3 nucleotides are TGTGCCAGCATGGGACAGCTAAATCAGCCCCAGCATTTT.

The rearrangement joins TRBV19 to TRBJ1-5; TRBD1 matches 8 bases. This CDR3 contains 16 residues. V lost 4 bases, J lost 7 bases, and 12 bases stayed unmatched. In germline, CDR1 is LNHDA, CDR2 SQIVND (reference sequence). This CDR3 reads CASSSSTGAINQPQHF. CDR3 DNA: TGTGCCAGTAGTAGTTCGACAGGGGCGATAAACCAGCCCCAGCATTTT.

The V gene is TRBV7-9, the J gene TRBJ2-2; 10 nucleotides agree with TRBD2. The trim removed 5 bases at V and 5 bases at J, leaving 11 bases unmatched. This CDR3 has 17 residues. In germline, CDR1 is SEHNR, CDR2 FQNEAQ (reference sequence). Here the CDR3 DNA reads TGTGCCAGCAGCGGCCGACTAGCGGGTGGTCCGACCGGGGAGCTGTTTTTT. It specifies CASSGRLAGGPTGELFF. The full variable domain, its missing parts supplied by reference TRBV7-9 and TRBJ2-2, is DTGVSQNPRHKITKRGQNVTFRCDPISEHNRLYWYRQTLGQGPEFLTYFQNEAQLEKSRLLSDRFSAERPKGSFSTLEIQRTEQGDSAMYLCASSGRLAGGPTGELFFGEGSRLTVL.

The J gene is TRBJ1-6, the V gene TRBV7-9; a weak D match, TRBD1 (6 bases). Between the trimmed V and J ends, which lost 5 bases and 7 bases, there was a span of 18 bases. Germline V gene data show CDR1 as SEHNR and CDR2 as FQNEAQ (reference sequence). The CDR3 totals 16 residues. The CDR3, as DNA: TGTGCCAGCAGCGCGCCAGGGGTAGCAGGAAATTCACCCCTCCACTTT. It translates to CASSAPGVAGNSPLHF.

J is TRBJ2-1 and V is TRBV24-1, with 8 bases aligning to TRBD1. With V trimmed by 4 bases and J by 4 bases, 11 bases remained unmatched. The CDR3 has 17 residues. Germline CDR1 KGHDR, CDR2 SFDVKD. CDR3 nucleotides: TGTGCCACCAGTGACCGAGGACAGGGTAGAATGTACAATGAGCAGTTCTTC. Amino acid sequence: CATSDRGQGRMYNEQFF.

The J gene is TRBJ2-7, the V gene TRBV7-9, with D uncertain. The CDR3 is 15 amino acids. The germline V gene has CDR1 SEHNR and CDR2 FQNEAQ (reference sequence). The V end was cut by 0 bases, the J end by 1 base, with 10 bases between. The chain's CDR3 is CASSLAGRPSYEQYF. In DNA, the CDR3 is TGTGCCAGCAGCTTAGCGGGCCGACCATCCTACGAGCAGTACTTC. Full variable domain (rest looked up from reference TRBV7-9 and TRBJ2-7): DTGVSQNPRHKITKRGQNVTFRCDPISEHNRLYWYRQTLGQGPEFLTYFQNEAQLEKSRLLSDRFSAERPKGSFSTLEIQRTEQGDSAMYLCASSLAGRPSYEQYFGPGTRLTVT.

The genes are TRBV10-3 and TRBJ2-7; D gene ambiguous. The V and J ends lost 2 bases and 0 bases respectively, with 20 bases between them. Germline V CDR1 and CDR2: ENHRY, SYGVKD. This CDR3 has 18 residues. The CDR3 bases are TGTGCCATCAGTGAGCGTATGAGACTGTCTGTCAGCTCCTACGAGCAGTACTTC. Its translation is CAISERMRLSVSSYEQYF.

This sequence joins TRBV2 and TRBJ1-6; D gene ambiguous. V lost 8 bases and J 7 bases, leaving 15 bases between the germline ends. The CDR3 contains 14 residues. The germline CDR1 and CDR2 sequences are SNHLY and FYNNEI. The CDR3 sequence: CASHTLARNSPLHF. DNA for the CDR3: TGTGCCAGCCACACCCTGGCGAGGAATTCACCCCTCCACTTT.

The gene calls are TRBV2 and TRBJ1-5, with a weak D call TRBD1 (6 bases). The CDR3 is 11 residues long. Germline CDR1 reads SNHLY; CDR2 reads FYNNEI. V was cut by 6 bases and J by 15 bases, with 15 bases left in between. The chain's CDR3 is CASRTDRYWHF. The CDR3 DNA sequence: TGTGCCAGCAGAACCGACAGGTACTGGCATTTT.

This chain joins TRBV30 and TRBJ2-7, with 10 bases lining up with TRBD1. Germline trimming cut 5 bases from V and 5 bases from J; bases unmatched to any gene: 9. The length of the CDR3 is 14 residues. Germline values: CDR1 GTSNPN, CDR2 SVGIG (reference sequence). This CDR3 reads CAWDSWDRGHEQYF. DNA for the CDR3: TGTGCCTGGGATAGTTGGGACAGGGGCCACGAGCAGTACTTC.